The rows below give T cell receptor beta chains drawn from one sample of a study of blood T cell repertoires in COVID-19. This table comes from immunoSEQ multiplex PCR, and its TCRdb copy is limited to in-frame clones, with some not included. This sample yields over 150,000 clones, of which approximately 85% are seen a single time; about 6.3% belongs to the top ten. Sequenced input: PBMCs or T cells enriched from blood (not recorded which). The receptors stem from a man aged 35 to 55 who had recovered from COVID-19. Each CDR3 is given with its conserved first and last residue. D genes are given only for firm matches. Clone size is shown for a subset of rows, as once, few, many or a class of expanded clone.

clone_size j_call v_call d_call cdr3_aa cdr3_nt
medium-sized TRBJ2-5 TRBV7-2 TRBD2 CASSPPSGRETQYF TGTGCCAGCAGCCCCCCTAGCGGTAGGGAGACCCAGTACTTC
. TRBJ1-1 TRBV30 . CAWGDGLSTEAFF TGTGCCTGGGGTGACGGACTCAGCACTGAAGCTTTCTTT
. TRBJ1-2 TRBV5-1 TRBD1 CASSLDQGAGYGYTF TGCGCCAGCAGCTTGGATCAGGGGGCCGGCTATGGCTACACCTTC
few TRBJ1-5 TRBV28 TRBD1 CASTPRGGGRGNQPQHF TGTGCCAGCACCCCCCGAGGAGGGGGCAGGGGCAATCAGCCCCAGCATTTT
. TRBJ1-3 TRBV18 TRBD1 CASSPDRERFGNTIYF TGTGCCAGCTCACCAGACAGGGAGAGGTTTGGAAACACCATATATTTT
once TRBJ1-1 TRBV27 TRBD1 CASSRTGKNTEAFF TGTGCCAGCAGCCGGACAGGGAAGAACACTGAAGCTTTCTTT
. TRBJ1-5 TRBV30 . CAWSANGGPQHF TGTGCCTGGAGTGCAAACGGGGGGCCCCAGCATTTT
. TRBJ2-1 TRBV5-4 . CASSLNRFDEQFF TGTGCCAGCAGCTTGAATAGATTCGATGAGCAGTTCTTC
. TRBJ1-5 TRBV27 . CASKSRGGGHQPQHF TGTGCCAGCAAATCAAGGGGGGGTGGGCATCAGCCCCAGCATTTT
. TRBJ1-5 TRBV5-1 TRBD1 CASSVDGTGTQPQHF TGCGCCAGCAGCGTGGACGGGACAGGGACCCAGCCCCAGCATTTT
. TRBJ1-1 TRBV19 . CATSIPGNTEAFF TGTGCCACCAGTATCCCCGGGAACACTGAAGCTTTCTTT
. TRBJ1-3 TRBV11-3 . CASSLYASSERNTIYF TGTGCCAGCAGCTTGTACGCAAGTTCCGAGAGAAACACCATATATTTT
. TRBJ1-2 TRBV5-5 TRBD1 CASSLWTGGFDGYTF TGTGCCAGCAGCTTGTGGACAGGGGGCTTTGATGGCTACACCTTC
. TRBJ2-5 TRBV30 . CAWSVQQGIEETQYF TGTGCCTGGAGTGTACAACAGGGAATTGAAGAGACCCAGTACTTC
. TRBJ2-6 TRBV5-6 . CASSFSPSGANVLTF TGTGCCAGCAGCTTCAGTCCTTCTGGGGCCAACGTCCTGACTTTC
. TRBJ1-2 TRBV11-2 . CASSARRDNSYGYTF TGTGCCAGCAGCGCGCGCCGGGACAACTCCTATGGCTACACCTTC
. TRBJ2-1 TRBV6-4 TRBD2 CASSATGLASNEQFF TGTGCCAGCAGTGCAACGGGACTAGCATCCAATGAGCAGTTCTTC
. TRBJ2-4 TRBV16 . CASRRGGQGSTLAKNIQYF TGTGCCAGCAGGCGCGGAGGGCAGGGCAGTACTCTAGCCAAAAACATTCAGTACTTC
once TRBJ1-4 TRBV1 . CTSSQDHRDRGREKLFF TGCACCAGCAGCCAAGATCACCGGGACAGGGGGCGGGAAAAACTGTTTTTT
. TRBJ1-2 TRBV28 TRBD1 CASSVTGNGYTF TGTGCCAGCAGTGTGACAGGGAATGGCTACACCTTC
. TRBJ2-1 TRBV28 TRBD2 CASSGLAGEEEQFF TGTGCCAGCAGTGGACTAGCGGGAGAAGAGGAGCAGTTCTTC
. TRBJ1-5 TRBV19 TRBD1 CASSNRGRRNQPQHF TGTGCCAGTAGCAACAGGGGCAGGCGCAATCAGCCCCAGCATTTT
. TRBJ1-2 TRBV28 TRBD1 CASSSFGGGGPLNYGYTF TGTGCCAGCAGCTCATTTGGCGGAGGGGGCCCCCTAAACTATGGCTACACCTTC